This entry lists 18 T cell receptor beta chains sequenced from one sample in a study of blood T cell repertoires in COVID-19. TCRdb keeps only in-frame clones here, not all; method: immunoSEQ multiplex PCR. The sample yields around 80,000 clones, about 85% seen once. The sample was peripheral blood. These receptors were collected from a human donor in a cohort sampled during active COVID-19.

This rearrangement joins TRBV28 to TRBJ1-5; tentative D call: TRBD1 (5 bases). The V gene's germline CDR1 is MDHEN and CDR2 SYDVKM. The CDR3 spans 14 residues. V was trimmed by 2 bases and J by 7 bases, leaving 12 bases between them. CDR3 coding DNA: TGTGCCAGCAGTTTAACTGCCAGGGCGCAGCCCCAGCATTTT. Protein sequence: CASSLTARAQPQHF.

CDR3 in amino acids: CSVEVSVSQQYF. The DNA for the CDR3 is TGCAGCGTTGAGGTCTCGGTATCTCAGCAGTACTTC. The genes are TRBV29-1 and TRBJ2-7; D gene uncertain. The V end was cut by 3 bases, the J end by 8 bases, with 14 bases between. Germline assignment: CDR1 SQVTM and CDR2 ANQGSEA. The CDR3 spans 12 residues.

This chain connects TRBV25-1 to TRBJ2-1; 13 positions agree with TRBD2. The CDR3 runs 14 residues. J was trimmed by 8 bases and V by 9 bases; bases with no gene match: 7. Germline V gene lookup returns CDR1 MGHDK and CDR2 SYGVNS. The CDR3 sequence is CASSQLAGGDEQFF. Written as DNA, the CDR3 is TGTGCCAGTTCCCAACTAGCGGGGGGGGATGAGCAGTTCTTC.

Only a few counts were recorded for this clone. This CDR3 reads CASIPGTASYEQYF. CDR3 in DNA: TGTGCCAGCATCCCCGGGACAGCAAGCTACGAGCAGTACTTC. The chain uses TRBV28 and TRBJ2-7, with 7 positions matching TRBD1. This CDR3 contains 14 residues. From germline, CDR1 is MDHEN and CDR2 SYDVKM. V was clipped by 7 bases and J by 3 bases; unmatched bases: 9.

The rearrangement joins TRBV7-2 to TRBJ1-3, with D possibly being TRBD1 (5 bases). The V end was cut by 1 base, the J end by 0 bases, with 16 bases between. The germline gives CDR1 SGHTA, CDR2 FQGNSA. The CDR3 is 18 residues long. The CDR3 sequence is CASSLERPRGSSGNTIYF. The CDR3 nucleotides read TGTGCCAGCAGCTTAGAGCGGCCTCGGGGGAGCTCTGGAAACACCATATATTTT.

The chain carries TRBV10-3 and TRBJ2-7, with 9 bases identical to TRBD1. The germline V gene has CDR1 ENHRY and CDR2 SYGVKD. V was clipped by 8 bases and J by 9 bases; unmatched bases: 8. This CDR3 comprises 12 residues. CDR3 nucleotide sequence: TGTGCCATCGAGAACAGGGGGCTGGGGCAGTACTTC. This encodes CAIENRGLGQYF.

The V gene is TRBV7-2, the J gene TRBJ1-6; 7 bases match TRBD1. The CDR3 length is 15 residues. V shed 6 bases and J 0 bases; nucleotides not matched to a gene: 2. Germline V CDR1 and CDR2: SGHTA, FQGNSA. CDR3 nucleotides: TGTGCCAGCAGGGCAGGGGGCTCCTATAATTCACCCCTCCACTTT. Translation gives CASRAGGSYNSPLHF.

This rearrangement joins TRBV19 to TRBJ2-2; 7 bases fit TRBD2. The CDR3 sequence is 17 residues long. After removal of 0 bases from V and 2 bases from J, the junction contained 6 bases not matched to a gene. The germline gives CDR1 LNHDA, CDR2 SQIVND (reference sequence). The CDR3 region is CASSIDQLAINTGELFF. Written as DNA, the CDR3 is TGTGCCAGTAGTATAGATCAACTAGCGATAAACACCGGGGAGCTGTTTTTT.

The rearrangement joins TRBV24-1 to TRBJ2-1, with 8 bases aligning to TRBD2. Per germline, CDR1 KGHDR and CDR2 SFDVKD. With 7 bases clipped from V and 3 bases from J, the junction kept 7 bases outside the gene matches. CDR3 size: 15 residues. For the CDR3, the DNA is TGTGCCACCAGCCAAAGGACTAGCAACTACAATGAGCAGTTCTTC. Protein product: CATSQRTSNYNEQFF.

The rearrangement links TRBV3-1 (or the pseudogene TRBV3-2) to TRBJ2-7, with D possibly being TRBD1 (6 bases). The CDR3 is 14 amino acids. Germline assignment: CDR1 LGHDT and CDR2 YNNKEL (reference sequence). Trimming took 0 bases from V and 2 from J, leaving 8 bases between them. CDR3 loop: CASSQDRGTYEQYF. For the CDR3, the DNA is TGTGCCAGCAGCCAAGACAGGGGCACCTACGAGCAGTACTTC.

The chain employs TRBV10-3 and TRBJ2-7, with TRBD2 as a possible D gene (5 bases). The CDR3 is 12 residues long. Trimming shortened V by 2 bases and J by 3 bases, and 5 bases separated the two germline ends. Germline V gene data show CDR1 as ENHRY and CDR2 as SYGVKD. This CDR3 is CAISEGSYEQYF. In DNA, the CDR3 is TGTGCCATCAGTGAGGGGAGCTACGAGCAGTACTTC.

This clone showed up just once. The CDR3 is CASSVLSGAASNTGELFF. CDR3 in DNA: TGTGCCAGCAGCGTATTGAGCGGGGCGGCCTCAAACACCGGGGAGCTGTTTTTT. This chain links TRBV9 with TRBJ2-2; TRBD2 agrees at 7 bases. The CDR3 spans 18 residues. V was pared by 1 base and J by 2 bases, with 11 bases of the junction left unmatched. Germline values: CDR1 SGDLS, CDR2 YYNGEE.

V and J are TRBV28 and TRBJ2-3, with 11 positions matching TRBD1. V lost 5 bases, J lost 2 bases, and 9 bases stayed unmatched. There are 17 residues in the CDR3. Germline-derived CDR1 and CDR2 are MDHEN and SYDVKM. This CDR3 is CASSPGQGAWDTDTQYF. CDR3 nucleotides: TGTGCCAGCAGTCCCGGACAGGGGGCGTGGGACACAGATACGCAGTATTTT.

The chain joins TRBV18 to TRBJ1-5; no firm D call. The germline V gene encodes CDR1 KGHSH and CDR2 LQKENI. Trimming took off 2 bases at V and 5 bases at J, with 7 bases between the two ends. The CDR3 is 13 amino acids. The CDR3 sequence: CASSPAGYQPQHF. The DNA for the CDR3 is TGTGCCAGCTCACCAGCGGGTTATCAGCCCCAGCATTTT.

The chain is built from TRBV28 and TRBJ2-7, with D uncertain. V lost 1 base, J lost 4 bases, and 11 bases lay in between. The CDR3 has 14 amino acids. Germline CDR1 reads MDHEN; CDR2 reads SYDVKM. The CDR3: CASSLFPVSYEQYF. The CDR3 bases are TGTGCCAGCAGTTTATTCCCCGTTTCGTACGAGCAGTACTTC. Filled out from reference TRBV28 and TRBJ2-7, the complete variable domain reads DVKVTQSSRYLVKRTGEKVFLECVQDMDHENMFWYRQDPGLGLRLIYFSYDVKMKEKGDIPEGYSVSREKKERFSLILESASTNQTSMYLCASSLFPVSYEQYFGPGTRLTVT.

The chain uses TRBV12-3 or TRBV12-4 and TRBJ1-1; D not resolved. The CDR3 runs 13 residues. V was shortened by 8 bases and J by 3 bases, with 13 bases between the two germline ends. The CDR3 DNA reads as TGTGCCAGCCTCCGAGGGAAAGACACTGAAGCTTTCTTT. Protein product: CASLRGKDTEAFF.

The gene calls are TRBV28 and TRBJ1-5, with D tentatively TRBD1 (5 bases). The germline gives CDR1 MDHEN, CDR2 SYDVKM. This CDR3 is built from 16 residues. Trimming pared 3 bases from V and 0 bases from J, leaving 12 bases between. The CDR3 nucleotides are TGTGCCAGCAGTTTTAGAAGACAGTATAGCAATCAGCCCCAGCATTTT. Translation gives CASSFRRQYSNQPQHF.

This chain uses TRBV5-5 with TRBJ2-5; 11 positions match TRBD1. This CDR3 region has 15 residues. Germline lookup yields CDR1 SGHKS and CDR2 YYEKEE (reference sequence). V was clipped by 0 bases and J by 2 bases; unmatched bases: 0. The CDR3 DNA follows: TGTGCCAGCAGCTTGGGGGACAGGGGGCAAGAGACCCAGTACTTC. It is translated as CASSLGDRGQETQYF.